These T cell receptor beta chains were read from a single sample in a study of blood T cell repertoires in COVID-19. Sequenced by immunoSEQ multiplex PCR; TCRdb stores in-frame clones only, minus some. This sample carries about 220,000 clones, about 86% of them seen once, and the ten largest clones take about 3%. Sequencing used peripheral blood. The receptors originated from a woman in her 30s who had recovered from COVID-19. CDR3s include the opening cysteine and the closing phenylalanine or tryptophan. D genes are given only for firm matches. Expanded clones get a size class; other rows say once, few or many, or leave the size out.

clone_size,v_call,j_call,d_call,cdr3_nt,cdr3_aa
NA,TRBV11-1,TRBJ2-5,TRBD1,TGTGCCAGCAGTCCGGGACAGGGGACGATAAAGACCCAGTACTTC,CASSPGQGTIKTQYF
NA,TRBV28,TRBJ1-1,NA,TGTGCCAGCAGTTTATCCAGGGAGGACACTGAAGCTTTCTTT,CASSLSREDTEAFF
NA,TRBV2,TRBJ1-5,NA,TGTGCCAGCAGTCGCGGTTTCCATCAGCCCCAGCATTTT,CASSRGFHQPQHF
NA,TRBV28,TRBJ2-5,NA,TGTGCCAGCAGTCTAGGGAGGGGGGACCAAGAGACCCAGTACTTC,CASSLGRGDQETQYF
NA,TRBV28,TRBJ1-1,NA,TGTGCCAGCAGTTCCTCGGGAGGCCTCAATGAAGCTTTCTTT,CASSSSGGLNEAFF
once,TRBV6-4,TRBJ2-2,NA,TGTGCCAGCAGTGGTCCAAACACCGGGGAGCTGTTTTTT,CASSGPNTGELFF
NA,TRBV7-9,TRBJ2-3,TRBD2,TGTGCCAGCAGCTTGGGACTAGCGGGAGGAAGGGATACGCAGTATTTT,CASSLGLAGGRDTQYF
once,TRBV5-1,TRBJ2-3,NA,TGCGCCAGCAGCTTCCGGGTGGGAGGCACAGATACGCAGTATTTT,CASSFRVGGTDTQYF
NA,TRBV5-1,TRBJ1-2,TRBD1,TGCGCCAGCAGCTTACAGGGGGGGAGCTATGGCTACACCTTC,CASSLQGGSYGYTF
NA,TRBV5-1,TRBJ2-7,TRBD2,TGCGCCAGCAGCCAGACCACCCTAGCGGGCCTACGCTACGAGCAGTACTTC,CASSQTTLAGLRYEQYF
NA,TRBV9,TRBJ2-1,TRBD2,TGTGCCAGCAGCGTATCACTAGCGATTAGCTCCTACAATGAGCAGTTCTTC,CASSVSLAISSYNEQFF
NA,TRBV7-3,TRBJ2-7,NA,TGTGCCAGCAGCTTAAGCGGACTTGGAGACGAGCAGTACTTC,CASSLSGLGDEQYF
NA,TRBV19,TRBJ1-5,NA,TGTGCCAGTAGTTTCCTCAATCAGCCCCAGCATTTT,CASSFLNQPQHF
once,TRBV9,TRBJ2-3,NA,TGTGCCAGCAGCGTTAAACCGGGACAAGGGGCCGATACGCAGTATTTT,CASSVKPGQGADTQYF
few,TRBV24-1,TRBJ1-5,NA,TGTGCCACCAGTGTCAGGGGAAGCAATCAGCCCCAGCATTTT,CATSVRGSNQPQHF
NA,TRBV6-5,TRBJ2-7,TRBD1,TGTGCCAGCAGCCGACAGGGATACGAGCAGTACTTC,CASSRQGYEQYF
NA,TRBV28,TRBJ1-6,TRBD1,TGTGCCAGCAGTTCCGGACAGGGGGCCAATAATTCACCCCTCCACTTT,CASSSGQGANNSPLHF
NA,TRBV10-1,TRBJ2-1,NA,TGCGCCAGCAGCTCAGGACAAACGAGTGAGCAGTTCTTC,CASSSGQTSEQFF
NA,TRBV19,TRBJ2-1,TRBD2,TGTGCCAGTAGTATGCCGGGACTAGCGGGCCACTACAATGAGCAGTTCTTC,CASSMPGLAGHYNEQFF
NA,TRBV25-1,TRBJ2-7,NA,TGTGCCAGCAGTCCTCAGGGATTCTCCTACGAGCAGTACTTC,CASSPQGFSYEQYF
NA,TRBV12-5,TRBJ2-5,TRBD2,TGTGCTAGTGGGGTGGGACTAGCCCGGGAGACCCAGTACTTC,CASGVGLARETQYF
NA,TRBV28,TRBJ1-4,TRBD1,TGTGCCAGCAATAACCCCGGGGGACAGGGGAGTGAAAAACTGTTTTTT,CASNNPGGQGSEKLFF
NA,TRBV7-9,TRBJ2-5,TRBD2,TGTGCCAGCAGCCTAGCGGGAGTCAAAGAGACCCAGTACTTC,CASSLAGVKETQYF
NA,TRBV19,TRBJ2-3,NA,TGTGCCAGTAGTTTCGCGGGTAGCACAGATACGCAGTATTTT,CASSFAGSTDTQYF
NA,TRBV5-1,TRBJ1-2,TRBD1,TGCGCCAGCAGCGCAGGGACAGGGCAGCTTAGCTATGGCTACACCTTC,CASSAGTGQLSYGYTF
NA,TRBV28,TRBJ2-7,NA,TGTGCCAGCAGTTTAGAGTCCGAGCAGTACTTC,CASSLESEQYF
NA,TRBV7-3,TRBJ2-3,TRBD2,TGTGCCAGCAGCCCGGGGACTAGCGGGTCAGATACGCAGTATTTT,CASSPGTSGSDTQYF
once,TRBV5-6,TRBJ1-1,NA,TGTGCCAGCAGCCAGATCTGGACAGACATGAACACTGAAGCTTTCTTT,CASSQIWTDMNTEAFF
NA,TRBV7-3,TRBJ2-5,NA,TGTGCCAGCAGCTTAAGAGCTGGGGACAAAGAGACCCAGTACTTC,CASSLRAGDKETQYF
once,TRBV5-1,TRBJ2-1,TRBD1,TGCGCCAGCGGGGACAGGGGATACAATGAGCAGTTCTTC,CASGDRGYNEQFF
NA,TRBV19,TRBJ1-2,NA,TGTGCCAGTACCGTCAAGGAGGGTGACTACTATGGCTACACCTTC,CASTVKEGDYYGYTF
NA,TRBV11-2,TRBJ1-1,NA,TGTGCCAGCAGCTTAAGCGGGAACACTGAAGCTTTCTTT,CASSLSGNTEAFF
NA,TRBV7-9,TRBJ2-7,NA,TGTGCCAGCAGCGCTCCCCAGGCCGAGCAGTACTTC,CASSAPQAEQYF
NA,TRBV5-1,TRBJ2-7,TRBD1,TGCGCCAGCACCTCAGACGGACAGGGCCTCTCCTACGAGCAGTACTTC,CASTSDGQGLSYEQYF
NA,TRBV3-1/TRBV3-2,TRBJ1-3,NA,TGTGCCAGCAGCCCTACCCATGGGGGCACTGGAAACACCATATATTTT,CASSPTHGGTGNTIYF
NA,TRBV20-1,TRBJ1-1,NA,TGCAGTGCTCCTATATACACTGAAGCTTTCTTT,CSAPIYTEAFF
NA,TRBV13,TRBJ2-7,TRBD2,TGTGCCAGCAGCTTATCTTTGGGACTAGCGGTCTCCTCCGGCGAGCAGTACTTC,CASSLSLGLAVSSGEQYF
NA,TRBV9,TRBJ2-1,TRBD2,TGTGCCAGCAGCGTAGCCCTAGCGGGAGGAGAGCAGTTCTTC,CASSVALAGGEQFF
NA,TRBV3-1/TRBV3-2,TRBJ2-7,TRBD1,TGTGCCAGCAGCCACTGGGACAGGGGGTCGGGGGAGCAGTACTTC,CASSHWDRGSGEQYF
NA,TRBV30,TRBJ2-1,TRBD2,TGTGCCTGTACTAGCGGGGGTTACAATGAGCAGTTCTTC,CACTSGGYNEQFF
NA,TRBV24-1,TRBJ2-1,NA,TGTGCCACCAGTGATTCCTGGACAGACAATGAGCAGTTCTTC,CATSDSWTDNEQFF
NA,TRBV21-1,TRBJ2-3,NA,TGTGCCAGCAGCCGGCAGGGGGCGACAGATACGCAGTATTTT,CASSRQGATDTQYF
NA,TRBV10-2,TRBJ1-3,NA,TGCGCCAGCAGTGTTGAGGGGAGGGCTGGAAACACCATATATTTT,CASSVEGRAGNTIYF
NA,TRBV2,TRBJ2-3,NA,TGTGCCAGCGGCGGGGTTACGCAGTATTTT,CASGGVTQYF
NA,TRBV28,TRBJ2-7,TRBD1,TGTGCCAGCAGGACAGGGTTAAACTACGAGCAGTACTTC,CASRTGLNYEQYF
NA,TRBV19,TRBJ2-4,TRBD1,TGTGCCAGTAGCCCGGGACAGGGGAACATTCAGTACTTC,CASSPGQGNIQYF
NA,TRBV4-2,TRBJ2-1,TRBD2,TGTGCCAGCAGCCCGCGCTCGGGAGCGGGATCCTTACTAAAGGATGAGCAGTTCTTC,CASSPRSGAGSLLKDEQFF
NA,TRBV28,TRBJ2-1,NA,TGTGCCAGCAGTTTATGGCAGAACAATGAGCAGTTCTTC,CASSLWQNNEQFF
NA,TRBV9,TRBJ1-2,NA,TGTGCCAGCAGCGTTCAAGGGACAAATGGCTACACCTTC,CASSVQGTNGYTF
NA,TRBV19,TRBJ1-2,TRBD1,TGTGCCAGCGTTACAGGGGGCAACGGCTACACCTTC,CASVTGGNGYTF
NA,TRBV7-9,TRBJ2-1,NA,TGTGCCAGCAGCCCCAGACAAAGCTCCTACAATGAGCAGTTCTTC,CASSPRQSSYNEQFF